The TCR beta chain under discussion was sequenced for a study of glioma-infiltrating T cells. CDR3 length equals 17 residues. V was pared by 5 bases and J by 6 bases, with 11 bases of the junction left unmatched. Per germline, CDR1 SNHLY and CDR2 FYNNEI. Using RNA template, CDR3s of TCR alpha and beta were amplified with iRepertoire arm-PCR. One-step reverse transcription and amplification started from approximately 100-400 ng of tissue mRNA or PBMC total RNA. TCRdb reprocessed the multiplex PCR reads with MiXCR, giving one entry per CDR3 protein. The table shows some 180,000 distinct CDR3 sequences, with more than 25% occurring only once. This clonotype was counted at least ten times.

The rearrangement uses TRBV2 and TRBJ2-1; 12 bases match TRBD1. This receptor was identified in a human donor with low-grade glioma or glioblastoma, undergoing nonglioma brain surgery, or in good health (not recorded which). The sequenced sample consisted of glioma tissue, nonneoplastic brain tissue, or PBMCs (not recorded which). The CDR3 sequence: CASSRDRGPVNANEQFF. The DNA of the CDR3 is TGTGCCAGCAGTAGGGACAGGGGGCCCGTTAATGCCAATGAGCAGTTCTTC.